This T cell receptor (beta chain) comes out of a study of post-analysis software for immune sequencing data. Notes on the study in general: Multiple sclerosis patients had significantly lower normalized Chao1 diversity than controls. Controls had lower frequencies than patients of roughly five TRBV segments, which included TRBV5-6, TRBV5-1 and TRBV20-1.

Germline V lookup: CDR1 SGHVS, CDR2 FNYEAQ. Trimming removed 4 bases from V and 0 bases from J, with 14 bases in between. This CDR3 is built from 16 residues. Remarks on this clonotype: Antigen unknown.

Presence of unique molecular identifiers characterized the TCR beta cDNA libraries. From the PCR reads, TCRdb called clonotypes with MiXCR, one entry per CDR3 protein. This table has about 540,000 distinct CDR3 sequences, approximately 31% appearing once. The sample comprised blood. The receptor's source is a girl under 18 with multiple sclerosis. This chain links TRBV7-6 with TRBJ2-3, with a tentative D call TRBD2 (5 bases). This CDR3 reads CASSSGLITSTDTQYF. CDR3 nucleotides: TGTGCCAGCAGCTCCGGACTGATAACTAGCACAGATACGCAGTATTTT.